A selection of T cell receptor beta chains follows, all from one sample in a study of T cells in Graves' hyperthyroidism and ophthalmopathy. In TCRdb, the multiplex PCR reads were re-called with MiXCR into one record per CDR3 protein. The data hold approximately 430,000 distinct CDR3 sequences, with over 12% observed a single time. Sequencing used blood. Every receptor here comes from a young man with Graves' ophthalmopathy. The CDR3 runs from the conserved cysteine through the conserved F or W. The D gene is left open where the match is weak. Size is omitted from some rows. Given values are once, few, many or a class for expanded clones.

d_gene	abundance	v_gene	j_gene	CDR3aa	CDR3nt
-	-	TRBV5-6	TRBJ1-4	CASSQIGQPNEKLFF	TGTGCCAGCAGCCAAATCGGACAGCCTAATGAAAAACTGTTTTTT
-	-	TRBV6-5	TRBJ1-2	CASSYVGIGNYGYTF	TGTGCCAGCAGTTACGTAGGAATTGGGAACTATGGCTACACCTTC
TRBD1	many	TRBV5-1	TRBJ2-7	CASSSGTAAYEQYF	TGCGCCAGCAGCTCCGGGACAGCAGCCTACGAGCAGTACTTC
TRBD1	many	TRBV6-5	TRBJ2-5	CASSYSPGQGSRETQYF	TGTGCCAGCAGTTACAGTCCCGGACAGGGGAGCCGAGAGACCCAGTACTTC
-	many	TRBV12-3/TRBV12-4	TRBJ2-7	CASSPYSGDEQYF	TGTGCCAGCAGTCCTTACTCAGGGGACGAGCAGTACTTC
TRBD2	many	TRBV24-1	TRBJ2-7	CATSRTSSSNAQYF	TGTGCCACCAGTAGGACTAGCTCCTCGAATGCGCAGTACTTC
TRBD2	-	TRBV6-4	TRBJ2-2	CASSATSGGTGELFF	TGTGCCAGCAGCGCGACTAGCGGAGGCACCGGGGAGCTGTTTTTT
-	-	TRBV12-3/TRBV12-4	TRBJ1-3	CASSLLRNTIYF	TGTGCCAGCAGTTTGCTTCGGAACACCATATATTTT
-	many	TRBV6-2/TRBV6-3	TRBJ2-7	CASTSHRTPAYEQYF	TGTGCCAGCACCTCACACCGGACCCCTGCCTACGAGCAGTACTTC
-	-	TRBV6-6	TRBJ2-7	CASSYSTGNAYEQYF	TGTGCCAGCAGTTACTCGACCGGGAATGCCTACGAGCAGTACTTC
-	-	TRBV27	TRBJ1-4	CASSFQGPNEKLFF	TGTGCCAGCAGTTTCCAGGGGCCTAATGAAAAACTGTTTTTT
-	-	TRBV7-2	TRBJ2-5	CASSLSAGREVGGDRGIYFPYF	TGTGCCAGCAGCTTATCTGCAGGGCGGGAGGTGGGGGGAGACAGGGGTATCTATTTTCCGTACTTC
TRBD2	many	TRBV7-9	TRBJ2-1	CASSLAGGLAGQFF	TGTGCCAGCAGCTTAGCGGGAGGACTAGCGGGGCAGTTCTTC
TRBD1	-	TRBV11-2	TRBJ1-3	CASSFTGTGASGNTIYF	TGTGCCAGCAGCTTTACCGGGACAGGGGCCTCTGGAAACACCATATATTTT
TRBD2	-	TRBV19	TRBJ2-3	CASSSGLAGTRTDTQYF	TGTGCCAGTAGTTCGGGACTAGCGGGAACCCGCACAGATACGCAGTATTTT
-	many	TRBV11-2	TRBJ2-3	CASSRTTGSGGTQYF	TGTGCCAGCAGCCGGACTACAGGGTCTGGGGGTACGCAGTATTTT
-	many	TRBV5-1	TRBJ2-1	CASSPHGLEQFF	TGCGCCAGCAGCCCCCATGGCCTTGAGCAGTTCTTC
-	many	TRBV12-3/TRBV12-4	TRBJ2-3	CASSLDPVTDTQYF	TGTGCCAGCAGTTTAGATCCGGTCACAGATACGCAGTATTTT
TRBD2	few	TRBV29-1	TRBJ2-2	CSVAWVAGVANTGELFF	TGCAGCGTTGCGTGGGTAGCGGGAGTGGCGAACACCGGGGAGCTGTTTTTT
-	-	TRBV6-1	TRBJ1-2	CASSLRGGWDYGYTF	TGTGCCAGCAGCCTACGTGGGGGCTGGGACTATGGCTACACCTTC
TRBD2	few	TRBV10-3	TRBJ2-7	CATSQTSGDYEQYF	TGTGCCACCTCCCAGACTAGCGGGGACTACGAGCAGTACTTC
-	few	TRBV19	TRBJ1-1	CASSEGHNLNTEAFF	TGTGCCAGTAGTGAGGGCCACAACCTGAACACTGAAGCTTTCTTT
TRBD1	-	TRBV24-1	TRBJ2-2	CATSDRGQGNTGELFF	TGTGCCACCAGTGACCGAGGACAGGGCAACACCGGGGAGCTGTTTTTT
TRBD2	many	TRBV3-1	TRBJ2-2	CATESGANTGELFF	TGTGCCACCGAGAGCGGGGCGAACACCGGGGAGCTGTTTTTT
TRBD2	-	TRBV7-8	TRBJ2-5	CASSFVTSGGKETQYF	TGTGCCAGCAGCTTCGTGACTAGCGGGGGAAAAGAGACCCAGTACTTC
TRBD2	many	TRBV29-1	TRBJ2-2	CSVVSGRSDGELFF	TGCAGCGTTGTTAGCGGGAGGTCTGACGGGGAGCTGTTTTTT
-	-	TRBV6-1	TRBJ1-1	CASGVKVNTEAFF	TGTGCCAGCGGGGTGAAAGTGAACACTGAAGCTTTCTTT
-	-	TRBV25-1	TRBJ2-5	CASSAGNRGRETQYF	TGTGCCAGCAGTGCAGGGAACCGGGGCCGAGAGACCCAGTACTTC
TRBD2	many	TRBV7-6	TRBJ2-1	CASSESSGSSYNEQFF	TGTGCCAGCAGCGAGTCTAGCGGGAGCTCCTACAATGAGCAGTTCTTC
TRBD2	few	TRBV7-2	TRBJ2-6	CASSFKREPLGGANVLTF	TGTGCCAGCAGCTTCAAGCGGGAGCCCTTGGGGGGGGCCAACGTCCTGACTTTC
TRBD2	many	TRBV20-1	TRBJ2-5	CSARSSGTQETQYF	TGCAGTGCTAGGAGTAGCGGGACACAAGAGACCCAGTACTTC
TRBD2	few	TRBV19	TRBJ2-7	CASSTTSGKIGNEQYF	TGTGCCAGTAGTACAACTAGCGGGAAGATCGGGAACGAGCAGTACTTC
-	many	TRBV5-4	TRBJ2-7	CASSLPRSYEQYF	TGTGCCAGCAGCTTGCCAAGATCCTACGAGCAGTACTTC
-	many	TRBV6-1	TRBJ1-1	CASSTEAFF	TGTGCCAGCAGTACAGAAGCTTTCTTT
TRBD1	many	TRBV29-1	TRBJ1-2	CSVGTGNYGYTF	TGCAGCGTCGGGACAGGGAACTATGGCTACACCTTC
TRBD2	many	TRBV6-1	TRBJ2-1	CASTAATSGGYNEQFF	TGTGCCAGCACCGCCGCGACTAGCGGGGGCTACAATGAGCAGTTCTTC